Each of the 7 T cell receptor beta chains below was sequenced from the same sample in a study of blood T cell repertoires in COVID-19. Profiling relied on immunoSEQ multiplex PCR, and the TCRdb table lists in-frame clones only, not all of them. The sample consists of a few hundred thousand clones, 86% of them appearing once. Sequencing used peripheral blood. The receptors derive from a woman in her forties or fifties with acute or convalescent COVID-19.

V is TRBV7-9 and J is TRBJ1-1; the D gene is possibly TRBD1 (5 bases). The CDR3 loop spans 14 amino acids. The V gene lost 3 bases and the J gene lost 1 base, with 9 bases spanning the gap. Germline loops: CDR1 SEHNR, CDR2 FQNEAQ (reference sequence). Written as DNA, the CDR3 is TGTGCCAGCAGCTTGGGCAGGGAGAACACTGAAGCTTTCTTT. It encodes CASSLGRENTEAFF.

V gene TRBV4-3 combines with J gene TRBJ1-2; 10 bases line up with TRBD1. This CDR3 has 15 amino acids. Germline V gene data show CDR1 as LGHNA and CDR2 as YSLEER. The junction had 8 bases not matched to a gene; V was cut back by 2 bases and J by 8 bases. The DNA for the CDR3 is TGCGCCAGCAGCCAACAGACCGGGACAGGGGCAGGCTACACCTTC. Protein product: CASSQQTGTGAGYTF.

The rearrangement uses TRBV4-1 and TRBJ1-1; tentatively, D is TRBD1 (6 bases). The V gene's germline CDR1 is MGHRA and CDR2 YSYEKL. V lost 5 bases and J lost 4, with 20 bases in between. The length of the CDR3 is 16 residues. CDR3 coding DNA: TGCGCCAGCAGCTTTGCTACAGGGTATTCAGGCACTGAAGCTTTCTTT. It codes for CASSFATGYSGTEAFF.

As regards this clone: A junction boundary mismatches the germline segment, possibly from a read error. The chain uses TRBV7-7 and TRBJ2-2; D gene ambiguous. Germline CDR1 is SSHAT and CDR2 is FNYEAQ (reference sequence). The CDR3 has 15 residues. CDR3 nucleotide sequence: TGTGCTAGCAGCCCTAGTGTCGGGTTTACCGGGGAGCTGTTTTTT. It encodes CASSPSVGFTGELFF.

The genes are TRBV7-9 and TRBJ1-4; no reliable D call. CDR3 length equals 13 residues. V shed 9 bases and J shed 7 bases, with 15 bases lying between them. Germline assignment: CDR1 SEHNR and CDR2 FQNEAQ (reference sequence). CDR3 region: CASNKDGGEKLFF. In DNA form, the CDR3 reads TGTGCCAGTAACAAGGATGGCGGTGAAAAACTGTTTTTT.

The chain combines TRBV7-2 with TRBJ2-7, with D possibly TRBD2 on 6 matching bases. The CDR3 extends over 15 amino acids. CDR1 is SGHTA and CDR2 is FQGNSA in the germline V gene. The V gene lost 3 bases and the J gene lost 1 base, with 13 bases spanning the gap. CDR3 in DNA: TGTGCCAGCAGCTTTGTCCTGGGGGGTTCCTACGAGCAGTACTTC. It yields the protein CASSFVLGGSYEQYF.

The genes are TRBV9 and TRBJ1-4; D perhaps matches TRBD1 (5 bases). Trimming left V 3 bases short and J 7 bases short, with 16 bases between. The length of the CDR3 is 15 residues. Germline V gene sequence: CDR1 SGDLS, CDR2 YYNGEE. The CDR3 protein is CASSEGLQLGEKLFF. DNA for the CDR3: TGTGCCAGCAGCGAGGGACTCCAATTGGGTGAAAAACTGTTTTTT.